Reported below is one T cell receptor beta chain. What it recognizes is unknown. The data were taken from a study of CD8 T cells in Susac syndrome. TEMRA cells were FACS-enriched, with CD8+ and CD4+ T cells isolated negatively. Reverse transcription of 0.5 to 1 ug RNA was carried out with random hexamers. A multiplex approach, immunoSEQ multiplex PCR, amplified TCR beta CDR3 across 54 Vbeta and 13 Jbeta. In TCRdb, the immunoSEQ multiplex PCR reads were re-called with MiXCR into one record per CDR3 protein. Altogether 75,000 to 80,000 distinct CDR3 sequences are present, approximately 93% being singletons, with the ten largest covering about 0.5%. Regarding the study as a whole: The study identified approximately sixteen and five Susac-specific public clones in total CD8+ and CD8+ TEMRA repertoires.

The TCR sequence derives from a human donor with Susac syndrome. Sequences were obtained from CD8+ T cells from PBMCs.

The CDR3 here is CASSQDRQGAGYGYTF. For the CDR3, the DNA is TGTGCCAGCAGCCAAGATCGTCAGGGGGCCGGCTATGGCTACACCTTC. The V gene is TRBV14, the J gene TRBJ1-2; 8 bases line up with TRBD1. The trim removed 0 bases at V and 4 bases at J, leaving 7 bases unmatched. Per germline, CDR1 SGHDN and CDR2 FVKESK. The CDR3 is made up of 16 amino acids.